The text below deals with one TCR beta chain. This sample stems from a study of blood T cell repertoires in COVID-19. Study information: The United States, Italy and Spain provided the acute and convalescent COVID-19 samples. PBMCs, B-cell-depleted T cells, or T cells provided the cDNA or gDNA that made up the material.

Original data processing: Reference gene primers were amplified, and this amplification served to estimate nucleated cell counts. TCRdb keeps only in-frame clones here, not all; method: immunoSEQ multiplex PCR. That table gives V, J and clone size, and the DNA gave D and trimming. The sample yields 210,000 or so clones, 70% to 90% seen once. The origin of this receptor is a man younger than 35 with active or convalescent COVID-19. The sample was peripheral blood.

DNA of the CDR3: TGCGCCAGCAGCATTGACAGGAACGGCTACGAGCAGTACTTC. It is translated as CASSIDRNGYEQYF. This chain links TRBV5-1 with TRBJ2-7, with D tentatively TRBD1 (6 bases). The CDR3 spans 14 residues. The V gene's germline CDR1 is SGHRS and CDR2 YFSETQ. V lost 4 bases and J lost 3, with 14 bases in between.